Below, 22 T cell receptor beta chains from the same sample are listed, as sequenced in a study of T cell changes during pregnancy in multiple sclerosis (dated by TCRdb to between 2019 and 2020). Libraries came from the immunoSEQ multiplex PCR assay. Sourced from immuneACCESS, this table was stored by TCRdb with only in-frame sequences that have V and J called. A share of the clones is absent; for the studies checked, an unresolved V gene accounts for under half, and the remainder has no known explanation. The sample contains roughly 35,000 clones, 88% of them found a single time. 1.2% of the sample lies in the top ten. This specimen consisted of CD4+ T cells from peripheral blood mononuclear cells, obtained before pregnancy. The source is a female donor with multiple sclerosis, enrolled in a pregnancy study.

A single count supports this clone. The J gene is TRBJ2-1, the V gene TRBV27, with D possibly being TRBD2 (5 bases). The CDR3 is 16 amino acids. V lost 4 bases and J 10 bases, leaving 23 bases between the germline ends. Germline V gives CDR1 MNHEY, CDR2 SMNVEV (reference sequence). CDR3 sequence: CASSSHSGSLFKEQFF. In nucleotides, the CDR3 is TGTGCCAGCAGTTCCCATTCGGGGAGTCTCTTCAAGGAGCAGTTCTTC.

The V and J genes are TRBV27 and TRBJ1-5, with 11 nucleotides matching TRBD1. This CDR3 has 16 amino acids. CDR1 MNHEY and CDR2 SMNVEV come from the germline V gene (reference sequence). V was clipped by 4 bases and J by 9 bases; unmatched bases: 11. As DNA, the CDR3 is TGTGCCAGCAGTTCATGGACAGGGGGCGAGGGTATGCCCCAGCATTTT. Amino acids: CASSSWTGGEGMPQHF.

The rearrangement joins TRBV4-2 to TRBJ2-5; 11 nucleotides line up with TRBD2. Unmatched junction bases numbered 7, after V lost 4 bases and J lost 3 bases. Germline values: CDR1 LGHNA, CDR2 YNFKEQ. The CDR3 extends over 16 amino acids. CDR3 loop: CASSLLTSGTEETQYF. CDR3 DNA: TGTGCCAGCAGCCTATTGACTAGCGGGACGGAAGAGACCCAGTACTTC.

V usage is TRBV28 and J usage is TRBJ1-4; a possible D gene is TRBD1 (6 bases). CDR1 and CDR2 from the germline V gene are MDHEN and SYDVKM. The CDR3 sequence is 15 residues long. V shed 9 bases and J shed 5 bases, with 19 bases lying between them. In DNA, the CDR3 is TGTGCCAGTTACGGGTTTGGGGACAAAAATGAAAAACTGTTTTTT. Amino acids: CASYGFGDKNEKLFF.

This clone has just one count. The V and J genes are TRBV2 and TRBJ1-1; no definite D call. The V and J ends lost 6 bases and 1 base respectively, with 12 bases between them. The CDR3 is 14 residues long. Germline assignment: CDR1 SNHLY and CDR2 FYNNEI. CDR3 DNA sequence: TGTGCCAGCAGCCCCAGGTTTAGGAACACTGAAGCTTTCTTT. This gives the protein CASSPRFRNTEAFF.

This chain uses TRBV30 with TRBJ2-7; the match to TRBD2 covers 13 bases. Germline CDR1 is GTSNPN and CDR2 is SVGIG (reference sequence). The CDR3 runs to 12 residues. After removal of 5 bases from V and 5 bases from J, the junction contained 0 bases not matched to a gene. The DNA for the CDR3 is TGTGCCTGGGGACTAGCGGGAGACGAGCAGTACTTC. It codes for CAWGLAGDEQYF.

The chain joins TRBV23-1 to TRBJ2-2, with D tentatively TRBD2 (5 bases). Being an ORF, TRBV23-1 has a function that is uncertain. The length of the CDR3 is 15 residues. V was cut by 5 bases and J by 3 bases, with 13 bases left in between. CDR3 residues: CASSSPSLDTGELFF. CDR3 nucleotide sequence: TGCGCCAGCAGTAGCCCTAGCCTCGACACCGGGGAGCTGTTTTTT.

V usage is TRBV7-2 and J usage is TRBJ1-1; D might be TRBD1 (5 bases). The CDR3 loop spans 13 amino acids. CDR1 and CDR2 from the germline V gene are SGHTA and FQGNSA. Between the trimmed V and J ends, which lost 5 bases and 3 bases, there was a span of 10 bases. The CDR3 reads CASSPRVDTEAFF. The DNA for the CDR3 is TGTGCCAGCAGCCCCAGGGTTGACACTGAAGCTTTCTTT.

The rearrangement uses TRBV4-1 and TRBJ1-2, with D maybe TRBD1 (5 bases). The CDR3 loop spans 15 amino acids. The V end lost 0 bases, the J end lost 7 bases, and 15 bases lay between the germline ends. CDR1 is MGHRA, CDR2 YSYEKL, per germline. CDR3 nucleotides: TGCGCCAGCAGCCAAGATTTAAAAATAGGGGCTGGCTACACCTTC. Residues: CASSQDLKIGAGYTF.

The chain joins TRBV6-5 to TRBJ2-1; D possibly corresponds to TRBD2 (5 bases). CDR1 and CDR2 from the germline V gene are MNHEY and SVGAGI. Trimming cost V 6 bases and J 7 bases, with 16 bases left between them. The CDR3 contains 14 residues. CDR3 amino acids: CASSRGGYGNEQFF. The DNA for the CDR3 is TGTGCCAGCAGCCGAGGAGGTTATGGGAATGAGCAGTTCTTC.

CDR3 DNA: TGTGCCAGCGCGTCGGGGGGGGTCCCCTACGAGCAGTACTTC. It specifies CASASGGVPYEQYF. The rearrangement links TRBV28 to TRBJ2-7; TRBD2 aligns across 8 bases. CDR1 MDHEN and CDR2 SYDVKM come from the germline V gene. J gave up 2 bases and V 8 bases, and 8 bases lay outside the gene matches. This CDR3 is 14 amino acids long.

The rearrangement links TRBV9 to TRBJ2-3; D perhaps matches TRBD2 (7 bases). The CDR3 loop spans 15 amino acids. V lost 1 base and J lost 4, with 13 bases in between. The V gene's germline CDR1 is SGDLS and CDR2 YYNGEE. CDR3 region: CASSVRGAVADTQYF. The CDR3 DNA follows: TGTGCCAGCAGCGTACGGGGGGCGGTCGCAGATACGCAGTATTTT.

In DNA form, the CDR3 reads TGTGCCAGCAGCTGGGCGGGACAGGGTTTTTACGAGCAGTACTTC. Its protein is CASSWAGQGFYEQYF. The chain uses TRBV5-8 and TRBJ2-7; 9 bases are a match to TRBD1. CDR1 is SGHTS, CDR2 YDEGEE, per germline. The CDR3 runs to 15 residues. Trimming at V came to 3 bases and at J to 4 bases, leaving 8 bases not matched to a gene.

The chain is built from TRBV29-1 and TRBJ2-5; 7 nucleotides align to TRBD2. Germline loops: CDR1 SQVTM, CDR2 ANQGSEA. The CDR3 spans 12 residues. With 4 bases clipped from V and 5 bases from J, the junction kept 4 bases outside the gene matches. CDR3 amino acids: CSVVGGYETQYF. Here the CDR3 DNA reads TGCAGCGTTGTGGGGGGGTATGAGACCCAGTACTTC.

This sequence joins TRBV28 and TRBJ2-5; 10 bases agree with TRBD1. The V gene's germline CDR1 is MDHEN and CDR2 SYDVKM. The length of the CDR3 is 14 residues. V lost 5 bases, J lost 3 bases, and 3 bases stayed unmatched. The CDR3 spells CASSGGTGEETQYF. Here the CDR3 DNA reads TGTGCCAGCAGTGGCGGGACAGGGGAAGAGACCCAGTACTTC.

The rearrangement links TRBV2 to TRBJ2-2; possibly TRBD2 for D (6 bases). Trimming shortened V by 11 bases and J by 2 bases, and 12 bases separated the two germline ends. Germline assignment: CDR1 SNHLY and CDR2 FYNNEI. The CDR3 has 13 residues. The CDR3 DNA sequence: TGTGCCGGAGGGCTAGCAAACACCGGGGAGCTGTTTTTT. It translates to CAGGLANTGELFF.

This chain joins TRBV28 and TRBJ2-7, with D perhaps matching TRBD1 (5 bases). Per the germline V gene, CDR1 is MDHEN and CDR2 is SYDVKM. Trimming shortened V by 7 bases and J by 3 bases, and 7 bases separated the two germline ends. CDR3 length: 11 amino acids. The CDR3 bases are TGTGCCAGCAATCAGGGCTACGAGCAGTACTTC. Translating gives CASNQGYEQYF.

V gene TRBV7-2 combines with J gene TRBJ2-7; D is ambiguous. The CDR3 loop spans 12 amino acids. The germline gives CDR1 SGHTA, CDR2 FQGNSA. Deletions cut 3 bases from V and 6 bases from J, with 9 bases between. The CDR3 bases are TGTGCCAGCAGCTTCCCCCCCAGCGAGCAGTACTTC. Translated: CASSFPPSEQYF.

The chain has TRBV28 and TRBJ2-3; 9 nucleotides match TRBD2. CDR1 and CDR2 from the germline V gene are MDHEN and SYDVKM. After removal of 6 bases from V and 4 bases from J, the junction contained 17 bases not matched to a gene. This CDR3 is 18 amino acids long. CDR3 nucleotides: TGTGCCAGCAGCCCGTACCCTAGCGGGACCTCCATGTCAGATACGCAGTATTTT. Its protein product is CASSPYPSGTSMSDTQYF.

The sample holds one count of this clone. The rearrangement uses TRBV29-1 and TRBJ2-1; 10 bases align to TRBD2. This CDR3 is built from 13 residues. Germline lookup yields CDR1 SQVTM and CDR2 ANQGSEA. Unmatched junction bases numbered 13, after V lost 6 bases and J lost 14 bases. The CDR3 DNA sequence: TGCAGCGTCCTCCTAACTAGCGGGGTGGGGGAGTTCTTC. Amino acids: CSVLLTSGVGEFF.

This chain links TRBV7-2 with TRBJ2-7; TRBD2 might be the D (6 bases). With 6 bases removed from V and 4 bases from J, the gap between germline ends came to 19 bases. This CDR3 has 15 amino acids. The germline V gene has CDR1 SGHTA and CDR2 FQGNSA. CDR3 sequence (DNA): TGTGCCAGCAGAACCTCCGGACTACGTTCTTACGAGCAGTACTTC. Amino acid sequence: CASRTSGLRSYEQYF.

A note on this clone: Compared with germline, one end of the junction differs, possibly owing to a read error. CDR3 DNA: TGTGCCAGCAGTACCCCCGGGACACAGTCCACATTT. Its translation is CASSTPGTQSTF. This chain links TRBV28 with TRBJ1-4; D is possibly TRBD1 (6 bases). Looked up from germline, CDR1 is MDHEN and CDR2 is SYDVKM. The CDR3 contains 12 residues.